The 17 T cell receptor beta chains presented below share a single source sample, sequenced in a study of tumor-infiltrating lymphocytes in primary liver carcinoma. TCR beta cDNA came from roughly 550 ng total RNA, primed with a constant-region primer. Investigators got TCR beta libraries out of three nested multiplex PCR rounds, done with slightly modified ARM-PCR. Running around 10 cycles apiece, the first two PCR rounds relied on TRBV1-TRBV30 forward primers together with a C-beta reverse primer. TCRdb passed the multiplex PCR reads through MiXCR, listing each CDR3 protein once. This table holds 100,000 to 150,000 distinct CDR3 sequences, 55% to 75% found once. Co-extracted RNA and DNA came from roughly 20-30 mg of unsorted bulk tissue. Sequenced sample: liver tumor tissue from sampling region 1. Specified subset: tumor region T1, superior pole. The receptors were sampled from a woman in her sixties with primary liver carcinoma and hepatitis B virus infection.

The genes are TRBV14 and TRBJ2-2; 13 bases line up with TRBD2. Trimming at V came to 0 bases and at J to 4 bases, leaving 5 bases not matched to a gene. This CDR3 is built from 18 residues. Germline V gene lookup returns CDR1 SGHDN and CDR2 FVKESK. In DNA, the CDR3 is TGTGCCAGCAGCCAAGAACAGGGACTAGCGGGGATCACCGGGGAGCTGTTTTTT. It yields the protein CASSQEQGLAGITGELFF.

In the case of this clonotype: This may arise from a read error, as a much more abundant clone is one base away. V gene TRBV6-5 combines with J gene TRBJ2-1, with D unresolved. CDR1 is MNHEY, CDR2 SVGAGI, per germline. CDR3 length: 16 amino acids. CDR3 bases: TGTGCCGGCAGTTACTCGTTACCTTTGACCTACAATGAGCAGTTCTTC. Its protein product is CAGSYSLPLTYNEQFF.

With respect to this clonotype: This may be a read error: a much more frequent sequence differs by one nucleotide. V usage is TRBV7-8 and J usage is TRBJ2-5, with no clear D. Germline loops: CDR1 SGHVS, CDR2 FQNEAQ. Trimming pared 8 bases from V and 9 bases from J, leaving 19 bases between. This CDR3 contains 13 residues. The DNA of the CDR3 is TGTGCCAGCTCCCCTCTCAATCTTGGGCCCCAGTACTTC. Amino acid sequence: CASSPLNLGPQYF.

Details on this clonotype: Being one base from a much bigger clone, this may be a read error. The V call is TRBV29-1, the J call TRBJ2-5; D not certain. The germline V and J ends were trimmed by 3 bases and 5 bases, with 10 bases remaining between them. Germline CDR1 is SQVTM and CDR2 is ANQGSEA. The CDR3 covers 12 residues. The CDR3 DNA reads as TGCAGCGTTGACCATAGTAGGGAGACCCAGTACTTC. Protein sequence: CSVDHSRETQYF.

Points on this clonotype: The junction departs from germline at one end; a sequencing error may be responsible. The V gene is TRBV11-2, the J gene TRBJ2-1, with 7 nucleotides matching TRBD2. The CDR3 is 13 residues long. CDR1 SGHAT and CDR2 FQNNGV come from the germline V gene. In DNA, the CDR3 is TGTGTCAGCAGCTTAGTTTTGGGGGGGGAGCAATTCTTC. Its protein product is CVSSLVLGGEQFF.

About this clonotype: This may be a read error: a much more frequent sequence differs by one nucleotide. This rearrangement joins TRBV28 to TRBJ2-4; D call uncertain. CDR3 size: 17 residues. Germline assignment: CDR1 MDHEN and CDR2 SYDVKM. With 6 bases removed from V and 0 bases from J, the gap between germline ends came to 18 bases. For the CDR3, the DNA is TGTGCCAGCAGCCAGGATTATAGCAGGATAGCCAAAAACATTCAGTACTTC. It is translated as CASSQDYSRIAKNIQYF. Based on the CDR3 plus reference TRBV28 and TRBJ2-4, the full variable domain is DVKVTQSSRYLVKRTGEKVFLECVQDMDHENMFWYRQDPGLGLRLIYFSYDVKMKEKGDIPEGYSVSREKKERFSLILESASTNQTSMYLCASSQDYSRIAKNIQYFGAGTRLSVL.

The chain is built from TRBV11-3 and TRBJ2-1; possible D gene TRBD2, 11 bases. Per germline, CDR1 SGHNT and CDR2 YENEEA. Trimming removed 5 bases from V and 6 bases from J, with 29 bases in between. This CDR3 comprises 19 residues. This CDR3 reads CASSPGQGGLAVGFNEQFF. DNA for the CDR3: TGTGCCAGCAGCCCCGGACAGGGGGGACTAGCGGTGGGATTCAATGAGCAGTTCTTC.

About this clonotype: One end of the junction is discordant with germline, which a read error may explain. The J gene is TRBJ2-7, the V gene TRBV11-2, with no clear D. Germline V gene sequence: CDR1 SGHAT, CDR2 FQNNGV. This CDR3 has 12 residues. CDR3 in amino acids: CASSLSENEQYF. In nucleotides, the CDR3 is TGTGCCAGCAGCTTATCAGAGAACGAACAGTACTTC.

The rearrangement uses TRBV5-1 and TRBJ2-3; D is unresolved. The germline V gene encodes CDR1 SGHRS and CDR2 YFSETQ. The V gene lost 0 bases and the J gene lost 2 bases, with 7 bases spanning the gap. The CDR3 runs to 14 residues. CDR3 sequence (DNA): TGCGCCAGCAGCTTGGTTGACTTCACAGATACGCAGTATTTT. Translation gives CASSLVDFTDTQYF.

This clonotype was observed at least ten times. For the CDR3, the DNA is TGTGCCAGCACCCTAGGCTCGGGGCGGGGAATAGATACGCAGTATTTT. This sequence encodes CASTLGSGRGIDTQYF. The chain has TRBV12-3 or TRBV12-4 and TRBJ2-3; possible D gene TRBD2, 6 bases. The CDR3 contains 16 residues. V lost 7 bases and J lost 5, with 22 bases in between.

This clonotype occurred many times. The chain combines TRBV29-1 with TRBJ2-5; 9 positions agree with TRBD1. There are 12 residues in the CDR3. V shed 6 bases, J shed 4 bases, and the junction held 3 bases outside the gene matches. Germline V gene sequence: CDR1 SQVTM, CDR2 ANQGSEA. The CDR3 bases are TGCAGCGTAAGACAGGGGGGAGAGACCCAGTACTTC. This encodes CSVRQGGETQYF.

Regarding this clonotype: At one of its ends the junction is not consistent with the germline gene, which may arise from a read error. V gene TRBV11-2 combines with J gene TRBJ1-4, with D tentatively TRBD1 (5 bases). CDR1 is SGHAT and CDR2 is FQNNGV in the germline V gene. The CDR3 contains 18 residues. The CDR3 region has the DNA TGTGCCAGCAGCGGCAGGACACGGAGATTAGGCGATAGTGAAAAACTGTTTTTC. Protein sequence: CASSGRTRRLGDSEKLFF.

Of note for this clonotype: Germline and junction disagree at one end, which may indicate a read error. The CDR3 region has the DNA TGTGTCAGCAGTTGGGGGGGTACGCAGTATTTT. Its protein product is CVSSWGGTQYF. This chain connects TRBV12-3 or TRBV12-4 to TRBJ2-3; 7 positions match TRBD2. The CDR3 runs to 11 residues.

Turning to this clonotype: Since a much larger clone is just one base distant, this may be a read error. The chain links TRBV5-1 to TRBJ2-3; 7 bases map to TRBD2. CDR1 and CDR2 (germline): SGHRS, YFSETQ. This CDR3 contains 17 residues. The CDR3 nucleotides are TGCGCCTGCAGCTTGGCCTTTAGTCTAGCGGGCACAGATACGCAGTATTTT. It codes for CACSLAFSLAGTDTQYF. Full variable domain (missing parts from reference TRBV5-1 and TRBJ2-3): KAGVTQTPRYLIKTRGQQVTLSCSPISGHRSVSWYQQTPGQGLQFLFEYFSETQRNKGNFPGRFSGRQFSNSRSEMNVSTLELGDSALYLCACSLAFSLAGTDTQYFGPGTRLTVL.

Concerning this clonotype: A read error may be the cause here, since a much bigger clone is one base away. The CDR3 DNA reads as TGCAGCGTTGTTGCAGGGGTCAGCACAGATACGCAGTATTTT. Amino acids: CSVVAGVSTDTQYF. V usage is TRBV29-1 and J usage is TRBJ2-3, with D perhaps matching TRBD1 (6 bases). Germline CDR1 is SQVTM and CDR2 is ANQGSEA. V lost 4 bases and J 0 bases, leaving 11 bases between the germline ends. The CDR3 loop spans 14 amino acids.

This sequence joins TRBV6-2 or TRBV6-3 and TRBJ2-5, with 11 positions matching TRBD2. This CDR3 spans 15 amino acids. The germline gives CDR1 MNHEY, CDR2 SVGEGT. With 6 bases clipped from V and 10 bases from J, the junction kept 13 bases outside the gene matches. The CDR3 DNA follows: TGTGCCAGCAGAGACACTAGCGGGAGTCAAGGGAGCCAGTACTTC. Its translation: CASRDTSGSQGSQYF.

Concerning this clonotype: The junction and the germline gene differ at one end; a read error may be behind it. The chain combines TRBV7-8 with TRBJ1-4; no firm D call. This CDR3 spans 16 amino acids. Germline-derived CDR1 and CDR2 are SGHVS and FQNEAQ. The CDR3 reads CASSLGRQANNERLFF. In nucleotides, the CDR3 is TGTGCCAGCAGCCTTGGCAGGCAGGCAAATAATGAAAGACTGTTTTTT.